This passage covers 3 T cell receptor beta chains from one sample sequenced in a study of blood T cell repertoires in COVID-19. Clones were sequenced by immunoSEQ multiplex PCR, and TCRdb holds only the in-frame ones, with some missing. The table includes about 84,000 clones, around 80% detected once. Source material: peripheral blood. The receptors stem from a man between 65 and 85 years old with acute or convalescent COVID-19.

This clone is a singleton in its sample. The rearrangement links TRBV7-9 to TRBJ1-1; D unclear. V gave up 5 bases and J gave up 3 bases, with 16 bases separating them. The CDR3 is 15 residues long. From germline, CDR1 is SEHNR and CDR2 FQNEAQ (reference sequence). The CDR3, as DNA: TGTGCCAGCAGCCCTGCGGTGGACGGGGACACTGAAGCTTTCTTT. Encoded protein: CASSPAVDGDTEAFF.

V and J are TRBV27 and TRBJ2-7; D might be TRBD2 (6 bases). V dropped 0 bases and J dropped 0 bases, with 21 bases sitting between them. The CDR3 length is 19 residues. Germline-derived CDR1 and CDR2 are MNHEY and SMNVEV (reference sequence). CDR3: CASSLSVARSSGHSYEQYF. The CDR3 region has the DNA TGTGCCAGCAGTTTATCGGTTGCCAGGTCGAGCGGGCACTCCTACGAGCAGTACTTC.

J is TRBJ1-6 and V is TRBV5-1, with D unclear. Germline CDR1 SGHRS, CDR2 YFSETQ. V was cut by 4 bases and J by 4 bases, with 12 bases left in between. The CDR3 extends over 15 amino acids. The CDR3 DNA is TGCGCCAGCAGCCCTGAGGCCCCTTATAATTCACCCCTCCACTTT. The encoded protein is CASSPEAPYNSPLHF.